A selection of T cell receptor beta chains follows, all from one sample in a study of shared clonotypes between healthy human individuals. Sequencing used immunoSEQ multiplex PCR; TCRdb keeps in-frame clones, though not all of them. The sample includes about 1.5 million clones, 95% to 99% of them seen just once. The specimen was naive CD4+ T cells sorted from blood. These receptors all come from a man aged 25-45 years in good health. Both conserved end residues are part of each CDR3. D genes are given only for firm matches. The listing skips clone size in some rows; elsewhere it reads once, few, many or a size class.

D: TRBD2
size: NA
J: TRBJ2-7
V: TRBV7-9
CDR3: CASSSMREGSHEQYF
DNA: TGTGCCAGCAGCTCAATGCGGGAGGGTTCCCACGAGCAGTACTTC

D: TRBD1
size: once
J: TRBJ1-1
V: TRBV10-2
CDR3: CASTSRQGFRTEAFF
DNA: TGCGCCAGCACCTCTAGACAGGGGTTTCGGACTGAAGCTTTCTTT

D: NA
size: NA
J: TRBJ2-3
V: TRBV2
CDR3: CASGLTGASSTDTQYF
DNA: TGTGCCAGCGGACTAACAGGGGCCTCTAGCACAGATACGCAGTATTTT

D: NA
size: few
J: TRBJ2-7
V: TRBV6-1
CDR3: CASSEVGSAYSYEQYF
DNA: TGTGCCAGCAGTGAAGTAGGTAGCGCTTACTCCTACGAGCAGTACTTC

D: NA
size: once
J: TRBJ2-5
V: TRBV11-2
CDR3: CASSLASGGWETQYF
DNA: TGTGCCAGCAGCTTAGCGTCCGGGGGATGGGAGACCCAGTACTTC

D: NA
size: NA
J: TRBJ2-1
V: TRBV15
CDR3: CAAAVSYNEQFF
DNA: TGTGCCGCAGCGGTCTCCTACAATGAGCAGTTCTTC

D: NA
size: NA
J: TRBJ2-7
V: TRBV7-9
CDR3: CASSFPEAYEQYF
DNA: TGTGCCAGCAGCTTCCCCGAAGCCTACGAGCAGTACTTC

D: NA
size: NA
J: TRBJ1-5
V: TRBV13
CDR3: CASSYSNQPQHF
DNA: TGTGCCAGCAGCTATAGCAATCAGCCCCAGCATTTT

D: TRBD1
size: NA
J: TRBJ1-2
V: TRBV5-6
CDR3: CASSTGTDYPAYGYTF
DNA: TGTGCCAGCAGCACCGGGACAGACTATCCAGCCTATGGCTACACCTTC

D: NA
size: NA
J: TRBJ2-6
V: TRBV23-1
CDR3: CASSQPPDRSDISGANVLTF
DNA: TGCGCCAGCAGTCAACCCCCCGACAGAAGCGACATCTCTGGGGCCAACGTCCTGACTTTC